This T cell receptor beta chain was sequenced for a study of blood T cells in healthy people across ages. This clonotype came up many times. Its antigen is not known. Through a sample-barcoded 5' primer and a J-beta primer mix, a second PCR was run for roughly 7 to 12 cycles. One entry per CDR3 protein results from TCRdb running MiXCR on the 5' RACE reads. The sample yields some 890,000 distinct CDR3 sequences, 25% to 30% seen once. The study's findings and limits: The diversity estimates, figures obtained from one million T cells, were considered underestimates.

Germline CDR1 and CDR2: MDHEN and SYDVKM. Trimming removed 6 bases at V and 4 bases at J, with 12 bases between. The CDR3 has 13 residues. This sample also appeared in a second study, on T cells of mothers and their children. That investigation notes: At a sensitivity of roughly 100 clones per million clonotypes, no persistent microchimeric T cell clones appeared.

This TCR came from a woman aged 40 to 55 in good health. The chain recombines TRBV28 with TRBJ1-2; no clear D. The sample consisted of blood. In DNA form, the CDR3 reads TGTGCCAGCAGCTTTAAAGCGGTCTATGGCTACACCTTC. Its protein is CASSFKAVYGYTF.